This TCR beta chain came from a study of OX40 agonist ivuxolimab in advanced cancers. Study background: Aged roughly 23 to 79 with a mean of around 60 years, they were roughly 83% male. Three patients, one with hepatocellular carcinoma and two with cutaneous melanoma, responded partially.

Points on this clone: Antigen specificity is unknown.

V lost 6 bases, J lost 1 base, and 5 bases stayed unmatched. Looked up from germline, CDR1 is SEHNR and CDR2 is FQNEAQ (reference sequence). The CDR3 has 15 residues. Libraries were prepared by immunoSEQ multiplex PCR; TCRdb keeps only in-frame clonotypes and omits some of them. Of 25,000 or so clones listed, 73% were seen once; the top ten hold roughly 18%. Study-wide results and limits: The study found among the lowest clonal expansion in partial responders at 0.1-3.0 mg/kg.

Here the sequenced sample was CD4+ or CD8+ T cells sorted from blood, taken in a trial of the OX40 agonist ivuxolimab. This clonotype was sampled from an adult with an advanced solid tumor such as melanoma, head and neck, liver or kidney cancer. The rearrangement links TRBV7-9 to TRBJ2-7; TRBD2 matches 11 bases. CDR3 residues: CASSLGTSGSYEQYF. CDR3 in DNA: TGTGCCAGCAGTCTAGGGACTAGCGGTTCCTACGAGCAGTACTTC. Filled out from reference TRBV7-9 and TRBJ2-7, the complete variable domain reads DTGVSQNPRHKITKRGQNVTFRCDPISEHNRLYWYRQTLGQGPEFLTYFQNEAQLEKSRLLSDRFSAERPKGSFSTLEIQRTEQGDSAMYLCASSLGTSGSYEQYFGPGTRLTVT.